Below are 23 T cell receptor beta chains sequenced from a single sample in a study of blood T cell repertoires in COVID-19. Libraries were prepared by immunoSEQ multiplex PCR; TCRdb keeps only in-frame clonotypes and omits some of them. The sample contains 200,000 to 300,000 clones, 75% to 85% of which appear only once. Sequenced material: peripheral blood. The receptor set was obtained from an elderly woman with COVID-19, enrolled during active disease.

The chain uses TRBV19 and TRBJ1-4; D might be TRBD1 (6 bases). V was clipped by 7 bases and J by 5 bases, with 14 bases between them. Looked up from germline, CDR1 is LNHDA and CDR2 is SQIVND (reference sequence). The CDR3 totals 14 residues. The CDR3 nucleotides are TGTGCCAGTACCATCGGGGGGGCGAATGAAAAACTGTTTTTT. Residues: CASTIGGANEKLFF.

The CDR3 sequence: CATSGQRQGEYTDTQYF. CDR3 nucleotide sequence: TGTGCCACCAGTGGCCAGCGACAGGGGGAATACACAGATACGCAGTATTTT. The chain uses TRBV24-1 and TRBJ2-3, with TRBD1 matching 9 bases. The length of the CDR3 is 17 residues. Per the germline V gene, CDR1 is KGHDR and CDR2 is SFDVKD. With 5 bases clipped from V and 2 bases from J, the junction kept 10 bases outside the gene matches.

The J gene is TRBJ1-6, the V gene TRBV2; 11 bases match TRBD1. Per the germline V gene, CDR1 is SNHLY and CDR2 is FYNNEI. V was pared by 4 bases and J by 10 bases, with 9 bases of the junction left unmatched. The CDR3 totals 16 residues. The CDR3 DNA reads TGTGCCAGCAGTGGACCCCCCCGGACAGGGGGCTCACCCCTCCACTTT. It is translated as CASSGPPRTGGSPLHF.

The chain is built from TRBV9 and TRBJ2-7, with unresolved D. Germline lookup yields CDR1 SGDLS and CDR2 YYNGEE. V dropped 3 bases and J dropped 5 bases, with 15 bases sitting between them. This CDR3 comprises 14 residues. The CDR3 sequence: CASSARGVGNEQYF. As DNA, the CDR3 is TGTGCCAGCAGCGCCCGTGGAGTGGGTAACGAGCAGTACTTC.

CDR3 coding DNA: TGTGCCAGCAGCCCGGGACAGGTGGTCTCACCCCTCCACTTT. Amino acid sequence: CASSPGQVVSPLHF. V gene TRBV6-2 or TRBV6-3 combines with J gene TRBJ1-6; 8 positions match TRBD1. The CDR3 has 14 residues. Germline assignment: CDR1 MNHEY and CDR2 SVGEGT. J gave up 10 bases and V 6 bases, and 8 bases lay outside the gene matches.

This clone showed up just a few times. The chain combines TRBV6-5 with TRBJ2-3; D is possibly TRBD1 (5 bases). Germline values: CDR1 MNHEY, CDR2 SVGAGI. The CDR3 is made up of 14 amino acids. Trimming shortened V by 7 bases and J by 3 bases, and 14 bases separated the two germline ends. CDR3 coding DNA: TGTGCCAGCACCCTCAGGGTCGGAACAGATACGCAGTATTTT. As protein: CASTLRVGTDTQYF.

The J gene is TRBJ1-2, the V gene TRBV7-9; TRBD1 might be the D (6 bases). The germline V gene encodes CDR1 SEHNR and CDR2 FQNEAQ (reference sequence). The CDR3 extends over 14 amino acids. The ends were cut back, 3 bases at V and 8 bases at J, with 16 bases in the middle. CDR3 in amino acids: CASSFGGKSGGYTF. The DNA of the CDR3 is TGTGCCAGCAGCTTTGGGGGCAAGTCTGGAGGCTACACCTTC.

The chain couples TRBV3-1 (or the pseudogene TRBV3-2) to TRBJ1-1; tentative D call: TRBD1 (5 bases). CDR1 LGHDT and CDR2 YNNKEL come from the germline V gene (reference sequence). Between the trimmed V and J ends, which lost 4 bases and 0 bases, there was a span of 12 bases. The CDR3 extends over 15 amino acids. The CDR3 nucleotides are TGTGCCAGCAGCCCCCAGGGTCCAATGAACACTGAAGCTTTCTTT. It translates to CASSPQGPMNTEAFF.

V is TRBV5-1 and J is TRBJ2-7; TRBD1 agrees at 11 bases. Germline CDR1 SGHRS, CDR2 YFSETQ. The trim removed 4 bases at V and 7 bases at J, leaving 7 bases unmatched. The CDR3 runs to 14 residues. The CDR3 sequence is CASSGTGGLREQYF. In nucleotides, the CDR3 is TGCGCCAGCAGCGGGACAGGGGGTTTGAGGGAGCAGTACTTC. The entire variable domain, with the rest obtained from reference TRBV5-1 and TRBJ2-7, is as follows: KAGVTQTPRYLIKTRGQQVTLSCSPISGHRSVSWYQQTPGQGLQFLFEYFSETQRNKGNFPGRFSGRQFSNSRSEMNVSTLELGDSALYLCASSGTGGLREQYFGPGTRLTVT.

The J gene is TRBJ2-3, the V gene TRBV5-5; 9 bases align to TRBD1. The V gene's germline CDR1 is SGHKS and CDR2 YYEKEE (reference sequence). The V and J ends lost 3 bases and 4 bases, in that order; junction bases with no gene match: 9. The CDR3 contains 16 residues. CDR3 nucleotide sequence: TGTGCCAGCAGCTACGGGGACAGGGCGGTCGCAGATACGCAGTATTTT. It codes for CASSYGDRAVADTQYF. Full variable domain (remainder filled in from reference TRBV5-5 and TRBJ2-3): DAGVTQSPTHLIKTRGQQVTLRCSPISGHKSVSWYQQVLGQGPQFIFQYYEKEERGRGNFPDRFSARQFPNYSSELNVNALLLGDSALYLCASSYGDRAVADTQYFGPGTRLTVL.

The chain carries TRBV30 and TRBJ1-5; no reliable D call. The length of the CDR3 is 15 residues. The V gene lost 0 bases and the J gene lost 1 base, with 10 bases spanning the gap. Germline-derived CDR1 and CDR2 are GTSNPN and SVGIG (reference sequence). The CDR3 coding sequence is TGTGCCTGGAGTGTATTTGGCTTAAGCAATCAGCCCCAGCATTTT. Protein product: CAWSVFGLSNQPQHF.

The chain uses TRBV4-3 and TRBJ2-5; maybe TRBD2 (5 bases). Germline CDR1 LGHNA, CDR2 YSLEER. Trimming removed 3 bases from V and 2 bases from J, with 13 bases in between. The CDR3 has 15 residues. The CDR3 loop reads CASSQIAGGQETQYF. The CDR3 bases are TGCGCCAGCAGCCAGATTGCGGGCGGACAAGAGACCCAGTACTTC.

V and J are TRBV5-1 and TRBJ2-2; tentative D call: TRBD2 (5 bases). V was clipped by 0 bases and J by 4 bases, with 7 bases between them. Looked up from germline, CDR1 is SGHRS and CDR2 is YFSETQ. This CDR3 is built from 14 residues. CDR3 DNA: TGCGCCAGCAGCTTGGACGGGATCACCGGGGAGCTGTTTTTT. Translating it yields CASSLDGITGELFF.

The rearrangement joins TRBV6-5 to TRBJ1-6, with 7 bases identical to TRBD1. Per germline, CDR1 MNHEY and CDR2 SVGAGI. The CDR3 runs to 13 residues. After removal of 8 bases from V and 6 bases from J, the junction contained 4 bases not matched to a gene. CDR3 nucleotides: TGTGCCAGCTGCCGGGACAGTAATTCACCCCTCCACTTT. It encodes CASCRDSNSPLHF.

The CDR3 here is CASSTAVVSTGELFF. CDR3 DNA: TGTGCCAGCAGTACTGCGGTCGTGAGCACCGGGGAGCTGTTTTTT. The chain is built from TRBV28 and TRBJ2-2; no reliable D call. Germline CDR1 is MDHEN and CDR2 is SYDVKM. There are 15 residues in the CDR3. Trimming pared 5 bases from V and 4 bases from J, leaving 14 bases between.

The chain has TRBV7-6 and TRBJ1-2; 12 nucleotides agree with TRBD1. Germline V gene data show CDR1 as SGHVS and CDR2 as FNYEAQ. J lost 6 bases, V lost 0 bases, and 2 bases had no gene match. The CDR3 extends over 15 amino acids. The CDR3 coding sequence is TGTGCCAGCAGCTTAGCCGGGACAGGGGGCGATGGCTACACCTTC. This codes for CASSLAGTGGDGYTF. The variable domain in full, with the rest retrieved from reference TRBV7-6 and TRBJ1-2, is GAGVSQSPRYKVTKRGQDVALRCDPISGHVSLYWYRQALGQGPEFLTYFNYEAQQDKSGLPNDRFSAERPEGSISTLTIQRTEQRDSAMYRCASSLAGTGGDGYTFGSGTRLTVV.

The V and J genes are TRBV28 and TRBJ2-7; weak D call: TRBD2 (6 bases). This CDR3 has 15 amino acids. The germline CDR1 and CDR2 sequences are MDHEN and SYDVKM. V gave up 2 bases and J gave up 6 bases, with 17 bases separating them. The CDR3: CASSLNGGVTLEQYF. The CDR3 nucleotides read TGTGCCAGCAGTTTAAACGGGGGAGTCACCCTCGAGCAGTACTTC.

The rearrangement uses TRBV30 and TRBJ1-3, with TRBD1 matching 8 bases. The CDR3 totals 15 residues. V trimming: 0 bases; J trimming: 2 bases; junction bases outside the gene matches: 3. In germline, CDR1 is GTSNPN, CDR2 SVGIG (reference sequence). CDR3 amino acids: CAWSVGRGPGNTIYF. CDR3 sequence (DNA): TGTGCCTGGAGTGTTGGCAGGGGGCCTGGAAACACCATATATTTT.

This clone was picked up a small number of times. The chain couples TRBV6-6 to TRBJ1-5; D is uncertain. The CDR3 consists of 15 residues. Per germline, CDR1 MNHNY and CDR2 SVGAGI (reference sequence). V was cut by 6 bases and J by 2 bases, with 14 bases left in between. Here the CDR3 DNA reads TGTGCCAGCAGCCAGGACTGGGGAGGCAATCAGCCCCAGCATTTT. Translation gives CASSQDWGGNQPQHF.

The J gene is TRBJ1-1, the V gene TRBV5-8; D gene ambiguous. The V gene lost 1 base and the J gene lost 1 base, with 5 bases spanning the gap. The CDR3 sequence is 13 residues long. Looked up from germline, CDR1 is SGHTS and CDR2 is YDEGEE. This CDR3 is CASSLRQNTEAFF. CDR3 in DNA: TGTGCCAGCAGCTTGAGACAGAACACTGAAGCTTTCTTT.

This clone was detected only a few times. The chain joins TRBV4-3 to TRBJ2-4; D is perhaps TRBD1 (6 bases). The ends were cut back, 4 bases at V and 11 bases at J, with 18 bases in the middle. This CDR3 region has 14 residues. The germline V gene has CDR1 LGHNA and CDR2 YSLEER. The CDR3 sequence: CASSRALRDMFQYF. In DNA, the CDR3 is TGCGCCAGCAGCCGAGCCCTCCGGGACATGTTTCAGTACTTC.

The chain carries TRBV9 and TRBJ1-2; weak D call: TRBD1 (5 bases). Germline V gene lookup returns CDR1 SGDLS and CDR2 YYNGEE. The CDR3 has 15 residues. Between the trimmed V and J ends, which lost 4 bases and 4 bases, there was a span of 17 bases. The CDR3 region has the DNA TGTGCCAGCAGCAGCCTCTCGACAGCCGGCTATGGCTACACCTTC. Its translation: CASSSLSTAGYGYTF.

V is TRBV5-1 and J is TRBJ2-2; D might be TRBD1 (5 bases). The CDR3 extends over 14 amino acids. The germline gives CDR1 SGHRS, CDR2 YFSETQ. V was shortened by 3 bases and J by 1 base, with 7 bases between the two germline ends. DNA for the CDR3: TGCGCCAGCAGCTATAGGGGGAACACCGGGGAGCTGTTTTTT. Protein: CASSYRGNTGELFF.